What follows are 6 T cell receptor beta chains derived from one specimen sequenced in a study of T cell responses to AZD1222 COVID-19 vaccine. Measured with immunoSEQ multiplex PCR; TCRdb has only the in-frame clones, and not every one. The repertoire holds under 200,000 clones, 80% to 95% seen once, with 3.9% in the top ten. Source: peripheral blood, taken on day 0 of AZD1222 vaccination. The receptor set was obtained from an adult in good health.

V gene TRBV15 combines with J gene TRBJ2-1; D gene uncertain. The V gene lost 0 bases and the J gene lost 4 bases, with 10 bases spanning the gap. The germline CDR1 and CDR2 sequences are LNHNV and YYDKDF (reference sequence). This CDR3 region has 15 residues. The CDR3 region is CATSRDLGRYNEQFF. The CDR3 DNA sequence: TGTGCCACCAGCAGAGATCTAGGCAGATACAATGAGCAGTTCTTC.

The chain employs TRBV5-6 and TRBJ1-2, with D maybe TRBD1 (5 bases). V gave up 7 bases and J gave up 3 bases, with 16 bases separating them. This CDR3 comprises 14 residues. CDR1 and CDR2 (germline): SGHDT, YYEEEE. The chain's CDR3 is CASRPTRGYYGYTF. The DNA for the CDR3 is TGTGCCAGCCGTCCGACGAGGGGATACTATGGCTACACCTTC.

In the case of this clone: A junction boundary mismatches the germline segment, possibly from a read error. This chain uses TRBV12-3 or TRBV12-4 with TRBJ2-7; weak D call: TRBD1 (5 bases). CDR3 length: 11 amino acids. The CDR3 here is CATSQGVEQYF. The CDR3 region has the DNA TGTGCCACCAGTCAAGGGGTCGAGCAGTACTTC.

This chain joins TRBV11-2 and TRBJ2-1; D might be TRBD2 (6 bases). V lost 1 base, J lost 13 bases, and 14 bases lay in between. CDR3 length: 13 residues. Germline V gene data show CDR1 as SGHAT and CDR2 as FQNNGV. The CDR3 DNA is TGTGCCAGCAGCTTAGGGGAGGCGGGCGGTCAGTTCTTC. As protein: CASSLGEAGGQFF.

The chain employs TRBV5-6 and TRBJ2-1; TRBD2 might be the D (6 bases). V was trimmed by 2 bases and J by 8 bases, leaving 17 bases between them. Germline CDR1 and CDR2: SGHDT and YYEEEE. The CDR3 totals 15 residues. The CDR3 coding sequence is TGTGCCAGCAGCTTCCGGGACTCCAGCGGGCATGAGCAGTTCTTC. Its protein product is CASSFRDSSGHEQFF.

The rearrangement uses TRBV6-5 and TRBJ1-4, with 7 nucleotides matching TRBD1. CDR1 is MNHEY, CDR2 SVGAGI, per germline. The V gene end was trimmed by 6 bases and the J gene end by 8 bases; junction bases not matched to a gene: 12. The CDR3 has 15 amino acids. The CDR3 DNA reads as TGTGCCAGCAGGCCTCGGGAGGGGGCGGACGAAAAACTGTTTTTT. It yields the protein CASRPREGADEKLFF.